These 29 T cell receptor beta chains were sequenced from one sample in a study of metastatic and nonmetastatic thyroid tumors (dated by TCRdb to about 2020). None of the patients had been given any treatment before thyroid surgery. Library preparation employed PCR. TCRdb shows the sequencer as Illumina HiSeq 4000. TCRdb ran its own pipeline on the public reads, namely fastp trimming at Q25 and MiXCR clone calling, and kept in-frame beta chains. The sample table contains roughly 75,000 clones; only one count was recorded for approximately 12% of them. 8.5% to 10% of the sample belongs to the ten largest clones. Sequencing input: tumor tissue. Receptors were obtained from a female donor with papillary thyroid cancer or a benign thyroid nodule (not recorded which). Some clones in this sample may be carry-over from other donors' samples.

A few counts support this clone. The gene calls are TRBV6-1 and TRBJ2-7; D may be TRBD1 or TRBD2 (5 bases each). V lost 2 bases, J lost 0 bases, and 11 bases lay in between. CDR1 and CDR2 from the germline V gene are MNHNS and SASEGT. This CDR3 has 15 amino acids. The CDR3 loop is CASSERSGSSYEQYF. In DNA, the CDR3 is TGTGCCAGCAGTGAAAGGTCAGGGAGCTCCTACGAGCAGTACTTC.

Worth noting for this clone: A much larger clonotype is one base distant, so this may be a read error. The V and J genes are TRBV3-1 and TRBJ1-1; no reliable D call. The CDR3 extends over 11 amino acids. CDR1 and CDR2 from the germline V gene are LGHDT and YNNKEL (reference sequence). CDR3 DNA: TGTGCCAGCGAAGGGTCCACTGGAGCTTTCTTT. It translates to CASEGSTGAFF.

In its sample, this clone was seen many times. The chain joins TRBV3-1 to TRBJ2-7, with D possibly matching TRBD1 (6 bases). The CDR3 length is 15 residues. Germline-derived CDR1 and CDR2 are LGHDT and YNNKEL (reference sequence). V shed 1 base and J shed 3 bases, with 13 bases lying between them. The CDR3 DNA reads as TGTGCCAGCAGCCAAGTATTAGCGACAGGCTACGAGCAGTACTTC. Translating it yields CASSQVLATGYEQYF.

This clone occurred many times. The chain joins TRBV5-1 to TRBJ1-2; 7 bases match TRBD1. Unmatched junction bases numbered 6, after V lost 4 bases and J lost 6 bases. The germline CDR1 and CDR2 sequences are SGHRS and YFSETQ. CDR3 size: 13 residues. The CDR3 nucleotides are TGCGCCAGCAGCCGGGACAGCGCCCATGGCTACACCTTC. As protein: CASSRDSAHGYTF.

Written as DNA, the CDR3 is TGCGCCAGCAGCCATCTCGATGGCACAGATACGCAGTATTTT. It encodes CASSHLDGTDTQYF. V is TRBV4-1 and J is TRBJ2-3; D remains ambiguous. The V gene lost 3 bases and the J gene lost 1 base, with 8 bases spanning the gap. The CDR3 runs 14 residues. The germline V gene has CDR1 MGHRA and CDR2 YSYEKL.

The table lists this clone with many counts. This chain's CDR3 is CASSLVSGQGLTQYF. In DNA, the CDR3 is TGTGCCAGCAGCTTAGTGTCCGGACAGGGGTTGACCCAGTACTTC. The chain is built from TRBV7-8 and TRBJ2-5; 9 nucleotides line up with TRBD1. Germline values: CDR1 SGHVS, CDR2 FQNEAQ. The CDR3 is 15 residues long. The trim removed 1 base at V and 7 bases at J, leaving 7 bases unmatched.

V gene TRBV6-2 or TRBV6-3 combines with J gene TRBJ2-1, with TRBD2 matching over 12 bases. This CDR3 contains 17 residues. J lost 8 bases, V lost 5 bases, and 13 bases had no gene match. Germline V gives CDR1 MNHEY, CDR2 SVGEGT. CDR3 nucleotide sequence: TGTGCCAGCAGTCCTCACCTGACTAGCGGGAGTTGGTATGAGCAGTTCTTC. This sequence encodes CASSPHLTSGSWYEQFF.

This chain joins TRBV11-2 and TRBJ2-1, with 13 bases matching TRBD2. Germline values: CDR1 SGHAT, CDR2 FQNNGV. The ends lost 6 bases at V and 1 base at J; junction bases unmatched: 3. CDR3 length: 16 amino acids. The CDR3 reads CASRRLAGGSYNEQFF. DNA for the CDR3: TGTGCCAGCAGACGACTAGCGGGAGGTTCCTACAATGAGCAGTTCTTC.

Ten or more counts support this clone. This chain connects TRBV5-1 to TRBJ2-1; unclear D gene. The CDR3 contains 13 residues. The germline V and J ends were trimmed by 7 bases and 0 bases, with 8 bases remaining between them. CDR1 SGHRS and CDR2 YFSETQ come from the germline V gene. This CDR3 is CASRYSSYNEQFF. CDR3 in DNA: TGCGCCAGCCGGTACAGCTCCTACAATGAGCAGTTCTTC.

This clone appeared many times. The DNA for the CDR3 is TGTGCCAGCAGTGAATCCCCGTTTGGTGAAAAACTGTTTTTT. This encodes CASSESPFGEKLFF. The chain links TRBV2 to TRBJ1-4; D is unclear. V was pared by 2 bases and J by 7 bases, with 11 bases between. The CDR3 runs to 14 residues. The V gene's germline CDR1 is SNHLY and CDR2 FYNNEI.

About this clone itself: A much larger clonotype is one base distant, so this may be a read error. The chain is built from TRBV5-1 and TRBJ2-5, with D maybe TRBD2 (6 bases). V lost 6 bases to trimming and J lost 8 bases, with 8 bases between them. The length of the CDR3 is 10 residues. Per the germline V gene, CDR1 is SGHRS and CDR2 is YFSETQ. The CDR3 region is CASTGDTQYF. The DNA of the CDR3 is TGCGCCAGCACGGGGGATACCCAGTACTTC.

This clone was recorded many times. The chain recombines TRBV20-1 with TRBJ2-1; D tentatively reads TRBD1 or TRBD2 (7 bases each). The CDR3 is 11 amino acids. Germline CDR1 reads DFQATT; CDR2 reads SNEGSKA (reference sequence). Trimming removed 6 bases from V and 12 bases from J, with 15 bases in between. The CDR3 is CSAAGGEWQFF. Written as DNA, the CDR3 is TGCAGTGCCGCAGGGGGGGAGTGGCAGTTCTTC.

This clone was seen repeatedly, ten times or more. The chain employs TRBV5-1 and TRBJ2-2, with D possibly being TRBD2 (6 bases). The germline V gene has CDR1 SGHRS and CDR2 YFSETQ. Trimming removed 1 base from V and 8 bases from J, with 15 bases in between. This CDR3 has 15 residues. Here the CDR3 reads CASSLTGPGTGELFF. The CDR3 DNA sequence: TGCGCCAGCAGCTTGACAGGTCCAGGGACTGGGGAGCTGTTTTTT.

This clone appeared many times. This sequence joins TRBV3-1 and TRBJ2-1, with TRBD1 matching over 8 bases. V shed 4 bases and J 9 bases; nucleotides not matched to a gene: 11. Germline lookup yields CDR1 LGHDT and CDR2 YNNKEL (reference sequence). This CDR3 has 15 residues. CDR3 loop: CASSRRGPFKVEQFF. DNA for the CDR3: TGTGCCAGCAGCCGCAGGGGGCCGTTTAAGGTTGAGCAGTTCTTC.

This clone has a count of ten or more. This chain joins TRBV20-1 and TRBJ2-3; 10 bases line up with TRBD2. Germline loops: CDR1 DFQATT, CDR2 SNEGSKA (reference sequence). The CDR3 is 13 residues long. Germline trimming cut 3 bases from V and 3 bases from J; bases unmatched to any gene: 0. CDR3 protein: CSARTSGTDTQYF. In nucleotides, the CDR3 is TGCAGTGCTAGGACTAGCGGGACAGATACGCAGTATTTT.

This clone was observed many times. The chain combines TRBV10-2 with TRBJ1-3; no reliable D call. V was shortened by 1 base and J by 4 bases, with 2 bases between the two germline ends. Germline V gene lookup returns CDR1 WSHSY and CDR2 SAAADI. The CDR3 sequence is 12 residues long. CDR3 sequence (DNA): TGCGCCAGCAGTGAGTTCGGAAACACCATATATTTT. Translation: CASSEFGNTIYF.

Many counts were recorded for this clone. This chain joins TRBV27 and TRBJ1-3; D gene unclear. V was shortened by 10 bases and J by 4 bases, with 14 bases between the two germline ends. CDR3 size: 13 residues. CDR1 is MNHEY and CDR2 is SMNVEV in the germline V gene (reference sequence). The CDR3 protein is CATSRAPGNTIYF. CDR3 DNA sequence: TGTGCCACCTCGAGGGCGCCAGGAAACACCATATATTTT.

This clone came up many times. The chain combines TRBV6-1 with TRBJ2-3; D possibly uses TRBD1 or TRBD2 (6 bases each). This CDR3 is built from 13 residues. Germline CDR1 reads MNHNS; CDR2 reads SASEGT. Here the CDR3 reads CAYKGGNTDTQYF. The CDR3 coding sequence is TGTGCTTACAAAGGGGGGAACACAGATACGCAGTATTTT.

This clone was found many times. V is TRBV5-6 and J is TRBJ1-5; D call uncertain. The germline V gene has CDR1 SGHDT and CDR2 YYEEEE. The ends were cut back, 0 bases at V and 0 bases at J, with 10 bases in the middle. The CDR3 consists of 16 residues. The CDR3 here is CASSLAGRVSNQPQHF. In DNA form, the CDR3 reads TGTGCCAGCAGCTTGGCCGGGAGGGTTAGCAATCAGCCCCAGCATTTT.

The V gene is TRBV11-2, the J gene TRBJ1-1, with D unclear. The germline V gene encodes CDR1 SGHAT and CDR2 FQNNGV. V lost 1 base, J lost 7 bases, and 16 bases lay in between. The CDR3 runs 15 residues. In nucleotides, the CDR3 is TGTGCCAGCAGCTTAGGCCGTGGCCCGTTTGGTGAAGCTTTCTTT. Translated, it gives CASSLGRGPFGEAFF. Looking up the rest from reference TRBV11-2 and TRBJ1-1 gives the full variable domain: EAGVAQSPRYKIIEKRQSVAFWCNPISGHATLYWYQQILGQGPKLLIQFQNNGVVDDSQLPKDRFSAERLKGVDSTLKIQPAKLEDSAVYLCASSLGRGPFGEAFFGQGTRLTVV.

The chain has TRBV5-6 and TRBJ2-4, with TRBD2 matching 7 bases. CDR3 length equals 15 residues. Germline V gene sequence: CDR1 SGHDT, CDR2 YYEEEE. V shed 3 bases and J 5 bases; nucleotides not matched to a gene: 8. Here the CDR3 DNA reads TGTGCCAGCAGCTACCTTTCGGGAGGAGAAAACATTCAGTACTTC. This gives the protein CASSYLSGGENIQYF.

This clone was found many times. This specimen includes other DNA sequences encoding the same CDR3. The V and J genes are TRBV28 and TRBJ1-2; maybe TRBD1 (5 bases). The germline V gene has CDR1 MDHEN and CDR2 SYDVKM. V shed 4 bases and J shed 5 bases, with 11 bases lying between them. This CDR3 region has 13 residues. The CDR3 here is CASSSRVPYGYTF. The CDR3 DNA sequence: TGTGCCAGCAGTTCCAGGGTACCATATGGCTACACCTTC.

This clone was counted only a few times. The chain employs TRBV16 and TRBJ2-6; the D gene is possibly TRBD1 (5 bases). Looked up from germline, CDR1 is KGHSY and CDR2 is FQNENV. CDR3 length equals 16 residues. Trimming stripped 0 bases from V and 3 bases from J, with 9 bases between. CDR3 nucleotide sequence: TGTGCCAGCAGCCAATCGGCAGGGCGTGGGGCCAACGTCCTGACTTTC. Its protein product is CASSQSAGRGANVLTF.

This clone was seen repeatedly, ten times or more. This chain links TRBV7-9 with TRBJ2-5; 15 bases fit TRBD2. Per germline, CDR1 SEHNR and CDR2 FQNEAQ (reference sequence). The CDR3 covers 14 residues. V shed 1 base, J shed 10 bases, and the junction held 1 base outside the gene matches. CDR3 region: CASSLGGLAGGQYF. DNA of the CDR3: TGTGCCAGCAGCTTAGGGGGACTAGCGGGAGGCCAGTACTTC.

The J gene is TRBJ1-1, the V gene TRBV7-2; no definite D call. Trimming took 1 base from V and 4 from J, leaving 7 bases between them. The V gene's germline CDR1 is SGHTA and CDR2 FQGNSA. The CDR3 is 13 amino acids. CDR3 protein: CASSLECGTEAFF. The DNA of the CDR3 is TGTGCCAGCAGCTTAGAATGTGGCACTGAAGCTTTCTTT.

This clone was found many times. CDR3 in amino acids: CASSLEPGLAKNIQYF. CDR3 coding DNA: TGTGCCAGCAGCTTAGAGCCGGGACTAGCCAAAAACATTCAGTACTTC. This chain uses TRBV11-2 with TRBJ2-4, with D possibly being TRBD2 (6 bases). CDR1 and CDR2 from the germline V gene are SGHAT and FQNNGV. The ends were cut back, 0 bases at V and 0 bases at J, with 9 bases in the middle. This CDR3 has 16 residues.

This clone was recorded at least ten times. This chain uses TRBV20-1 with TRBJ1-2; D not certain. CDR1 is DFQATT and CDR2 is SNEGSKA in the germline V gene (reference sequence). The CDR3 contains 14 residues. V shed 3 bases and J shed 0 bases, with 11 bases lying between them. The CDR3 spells CSASKELANYGYTF. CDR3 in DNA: TGCAGTGCTAGTAAGGAGTTAGCTAACTATGGCTACACCTTC.

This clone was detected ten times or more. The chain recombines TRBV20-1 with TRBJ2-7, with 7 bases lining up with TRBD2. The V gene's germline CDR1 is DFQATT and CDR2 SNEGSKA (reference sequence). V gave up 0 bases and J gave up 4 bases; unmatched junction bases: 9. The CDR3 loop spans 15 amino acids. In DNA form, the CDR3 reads TGCAGTGCTAGAGATGGGCGGGGGATTTCATACGAGCAGTACTTC. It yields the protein CSARDGRGISYEQYF.

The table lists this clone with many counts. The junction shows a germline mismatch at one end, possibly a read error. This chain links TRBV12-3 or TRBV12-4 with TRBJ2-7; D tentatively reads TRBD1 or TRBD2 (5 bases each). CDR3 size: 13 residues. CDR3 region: CASSPLTSGTPWF. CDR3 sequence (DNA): TGTGCCAGCAGTCCTCTTACGTCCGGGACCCCCTGGTTC.